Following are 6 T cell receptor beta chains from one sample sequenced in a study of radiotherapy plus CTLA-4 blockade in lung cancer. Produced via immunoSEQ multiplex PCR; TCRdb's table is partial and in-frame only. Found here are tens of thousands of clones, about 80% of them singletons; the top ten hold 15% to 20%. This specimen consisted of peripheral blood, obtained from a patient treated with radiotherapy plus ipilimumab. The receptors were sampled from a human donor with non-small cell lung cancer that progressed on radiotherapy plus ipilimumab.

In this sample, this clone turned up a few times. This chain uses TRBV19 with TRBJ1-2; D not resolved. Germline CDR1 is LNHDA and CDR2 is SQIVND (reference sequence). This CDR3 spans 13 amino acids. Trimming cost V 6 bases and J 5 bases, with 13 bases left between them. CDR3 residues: CASSPAGVYGYTF. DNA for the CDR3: TGTGCCAGTAGCCCCGCAGGCGTTTATGGCTACACCTTC.

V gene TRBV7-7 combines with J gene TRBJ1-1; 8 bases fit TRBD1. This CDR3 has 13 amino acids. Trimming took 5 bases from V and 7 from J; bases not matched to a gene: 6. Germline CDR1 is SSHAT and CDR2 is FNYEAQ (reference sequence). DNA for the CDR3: TGTGCCAGCAGCCCTATACAGGGGGTTGAAGCTTTCTTT. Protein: CASSPIQGVEAFF. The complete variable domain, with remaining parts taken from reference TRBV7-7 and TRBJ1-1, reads GAGVSQSPRYKVTKRGQDVTLRCDPISSHATLYWYQQALGQGPEFLTYFNYEAQPDKSGLPSDRFSAERPEGSISTLTIQRTEQRDSAMYRCASSPIQGVEAFFGQGTRLTVV.

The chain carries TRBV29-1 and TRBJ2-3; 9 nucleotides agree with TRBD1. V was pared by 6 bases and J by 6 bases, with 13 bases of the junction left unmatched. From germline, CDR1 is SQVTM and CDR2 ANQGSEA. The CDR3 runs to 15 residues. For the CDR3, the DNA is TGCAGCGTCCTGCGACAGGGGGTGATAGGGGATACGCAGTATTTT. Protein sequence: CSVLRQGVIGDTQYF.

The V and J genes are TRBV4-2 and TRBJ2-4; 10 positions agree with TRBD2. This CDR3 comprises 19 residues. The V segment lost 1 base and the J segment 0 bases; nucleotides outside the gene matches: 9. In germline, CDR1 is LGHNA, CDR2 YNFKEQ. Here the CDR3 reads CASSQGRAGGPGAKNIQYF. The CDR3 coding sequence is TGTGCCAGCAGCCAAGGGCGAGCGGGAGGGCCGGGAGCCAAAAACATTCAGTACTTC.

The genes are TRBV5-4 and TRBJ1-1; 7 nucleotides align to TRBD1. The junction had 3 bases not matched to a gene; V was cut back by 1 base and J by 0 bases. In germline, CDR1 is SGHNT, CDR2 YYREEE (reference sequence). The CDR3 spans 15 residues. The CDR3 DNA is TGTGCCAGCAGCTTGCGACAGGGTCTGAACACTGAAGCTTTCTTT. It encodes CASSLRQGLNTEAFF. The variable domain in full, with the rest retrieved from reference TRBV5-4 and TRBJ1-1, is ETGVTQSPTHLIKTRGQQVTLRCSSQSGHNTVSWYQQALGQGPQFIFQYYREEENGRGNFPPRFSGLQFPNYSSELNVNALELDDSALYLCASSLRQGLNTEAFFGQGTRLTVV.

Here the CDR3 reads CASRGGNHQETQYF. Here the CDR3 DNA reads TGTGCCAGCCGTGGGGGGAATCACCAAGAGACCCAGTACTTC. The chain links TRBV2 to TRBJ2-5; the D gene is possibly TRBD2 (6 bases). CDR1 and CDR2 (germline): SNHLY, FYNNEI. The CDR3 spans 14 residues. Between the trimmed V and J ends, which lost 8 bases and 0 bases, there was a span of 13 bases.